These 17 T cell receptor beta chains came from one sample sequenced in a study of OX40 agonist ivuxolimab in advanced cancers. Method: immunoSEQ multiplex PCR; TCRdb's copy keeps in-frame clones and lacks some. Found here are 80,000 to 95,000 clones, about 90% of them singletons; the top ten hold 0.51%. Material: CD4+ or CD8+ T cells sorted from blood, obtained in a trial of the OX40 agonist ivuxolimab. These TCRs come from an adult with an advanced solid tumor such as melanoma, head and neck, liver or kidney cancer.

V usage is TRBV19 and J usage is TRBJ2-1; possibly TRBD2 for D (6 bases). V lost 8 bases to trimming and J lost 2 bases, with 13 bases between them. The CDR3 is 14 amino acids. CDR1 and CDR2 (germline): LNHDA, SQIVND (reference sequence). CDR3: CASSLAYTYNEQFF. The CDR3 DNA follows: TGTGCCAGTTCTCTAGCGTACACCTACAATGAGCAGTTCTTC. The full variable domain, rest sourced from reference TRBV19 and TRBJ2-1, is DGGITQSPKYLFRKEGQNVTLSCEQNLNHDAMYWYRQDPGQGLRLIYYSQIVNDFQKGDIAEGYSVSREKKESFPLTVTSAQKNPTAFYLCASSLAYTYNEQFFGPGTRLTVL.

This chain uses TRBV6-5 with TRBJ1-2, with D perhaps matching TRBD1 (5 bases). Trimming removed 9 bases from V and 8 bases from J, with 22 bases in between. Germline-derived CDR1 and CDR2 are MNHEY and SVGAGI. The CDR3 length is 14 residues. The chain's CDR3 is CASQSLVGGGGYTF. CDR3 DNA: TGTGCCAGTCAAAGCCTTGTGGGGGGTGGCGGCTACACCTTC.

The rearrangement joins TRBV2 to TRBJ2-3; D is ambiguous. The CDR3 spans 11 residues. V was trimmed by 7 bases and J by 4 bases, leaving 6 bases between them. Germline V gives CDR1 SNHLY, CDR2 FYNNEI. Here the CDR3 reads CASKVADTQYF. The CDR3 DNA reads as TGTGCCAGCAAGGTGGCAGATACGCAGTATTTT.

The rearrangement links TRBV2 to TRBJ1-4, with TRBD1 matching over 7 bases. This CDR3 is built from 15 residues. Germline V lookup: CDR1 SNHLY, CDR2 FYNNEI. After removal of 6 bases from V and 0 bases from J, the junction contained 4 bases not matched to a gene. CDR3 in amino acids: CASSGQEATNEKLFF. The CDR3 coding sequence is TGTGCCAGCAGCGGACAGGAAGCAACTAATGAAAAACTGTTTTTT.

The CDR3 DNA sequence: TGTGCCAGCATGGGCCATTCGGAGACCCAGTACTTC. Its translation: CASMGHSETQYF. V is TRBV6-5 and J is TRBJ2-5; no clear D gene. The germline V gene encodes CDR1 MNHEY and CDR2 SVGAGI. V lost 7 bases and J lost 5, with 11 bases in between. The CDR3 totals 12 residues.

V and J are TRBV27 and TRBJ1-1; D is unresolved. The CDR3 has 12 residues. V lost 5 bases and J lost 3, with 7 bases in between. Germline V lookup: CDR1 MNHEY, CDR2 SMNVEV (reference sequence). The CDR3 coding sequence is TGTGCCAGCAGTACCCCCGACACTGAAGCTTTCTTT. Its protein is CASSTPDTEAFF.

V and J are TRBV15 and TRBJ2-2; TRBD1 agrees at 7 bases. V dropped 0 bases and J dropped 5; count of bases not matched to a gene: 3. CDR3 size: 15 residues. Germline loops: CDR1 LNHNV, CDR2 YYDKDF (reference sequence). This chain's CDR3 is CATSRDDRVTGELFF. In DNA form, the CDR3 reads TGTGCCACCAGCAGAGATGACAGGGTGACCGGGGAGCTGTTTTTT. The variable domain in full, with the rest retrieved from reference TRBV15 and TRBJ2-2, is DAMVIQNPRYQVTQFGKPVTLSCSQTLNHNVMYWYQQKSSQAPKLLFHYYDKDFNNEADTPDNFQSRRPNTSFCFLDIRSPGLGDTAMYLCATSRDDRVTGELFFGEGSRLTVL.

Note on this clone: Additional DNA sequences in this sample encode the identical CDR3. This sequence joins TRBV5-1 and TRBJ1-1; no firm D call. The CDR3 contains 12 residues. Trimming shortened V by 4 bases and J by 3 bases, and 7 bases separated the two germline ends. CDR1 SGHRS and CDR2 YFSETQ come from the germline V gene. The CDR3 DNA is TGCGCCAGCAGCAAAGGAGACACTGAAGCTTTCTTT. It codes for CASSKGDTEAFF.

The V gene is TRBV4-2, the J gene TRBJ2-7; no firm D call. Trimming cost V 0 bases and J 2 bases, with 11 bases left between them. Germline CDR1 is LGHNA and CDR2 is YNFKEQ. The CDR3 loop spans 15 amino acids. CDR3 protein: CASSQDFAPAYEQYF. The CDR3 coding sequence is TGTGCCAGCAGCCAAGATTTCGCCCCAGCCTACGAGCAGTACTTC.

The rearrangement uses TRBV30 and TRBJ1-1, with D tentatively TRBD1 (5 bases). The CDR3 sequence is 11 residues long. Deletions cut 2 bases from V and 5 bases from J, with 6 bases between. Germline V CDR1 and CDR2: GTSNPN, SVGIG (reference sequence). CDR3 sequence reads: CAWSKGTEAFF. CDR3 coding DNA: TGTGCCTGGAGTAAGGGGACTGAAGCTTTCTTT.

The V gene is TRBV30, the J gene TRBJ2-3; the D is unclear. There are 13 residues in the CDR3. Trimming pared 1 base from V and 2 bases from J, leaving 7 bases between. Germline assignment: CDR1 GTSNPN and CDR2 SVGIG (reference sequence). The CDR3 DNA reads TGTGCCTGGAGTGAAGGGAACACAGATACGCAGTATTTT. Its protein product is CAWSEGNTDTQYF.

J is TRBJ2-5 and V is TRBV25-1; D remains unclear. This CDR3 region has 12 residues. Trimming cost V 7 bases and J 3 bases, with 9 bases left between them. Looked up from germline, CDR1 is MGHDK and CDR2 is SYGVNS. The CDR3 nucleotides read TGTGCCAGCAAGAATGCAAAAGAGACCCAGTACTTC. This translates into CASKNAKETQYF.

This clone was observed once. The J gene is TRBJ1-4, the V gene TRBV15, with D unclear. The CDR3 is made up of 16 amino acids. Germline lookup yields CDR1 LNHNV and CDR2 YYDKDF (reference sequence). V was trimmed by 1 base and J by 3 bases, leaving 12 bases between them. The CDR3 region has the DNA TGTGCCACCAGCAGAGGAAAAGGAGCGCCTAATGAAAAACTGTTTTTT. Encoded protein: CATSRGKGAPNEKLFF. Combining the CDR3 with reference TRBV15 and TRBJ1-4 gives the whole variable domain DAMVIQNPRYQVTQFGKPVTLSCSQTLNHNVMYWYQQKSSQAPKLLFHYYDKDFNNEADTPDNFQSRRPNTSFCFLDIRSPGLGDTAMYLCATSRGKGAPNEKLFFGSGTQLSVL.

The rearrangement links TRBV29-1 to TRBJ2-5; TRBD1 might be the D (7 bases). Germline CDR1 is SQVTM and CDR2 is ANQGSEA. V lost 1 base and J lost 5, with 17 bases in between. CDR3 length: 15 amino acids. The CDR3 DNA sequence: TGCAGCGTTGAAGGGGTCAGGGGGGCTGAGGAGACCCAGTACTTC. Translation: CSVEGVRGAEETQYF.

This rearrangement joins TRBV6-1 to TRBJ2-1; 14 bases fit TRBD2. The CDR3 runs to 15 residues. In germline, CDR1 is MNHNS, CDR2 SASEGT. J gave up 5 bases and V 7 bases, and 4 bases lay outside the gene matches. The CDR3 coding sequence is TGTGCCAGCACCCGGACTAGCGGGAGGAACAATGAGCAGTTCTTC. This codes for CASTRTSGRNNEQFF.

The J gene is TRBJ2-6, the V gene TRBV6-1, with D hard to call. V was clipped by 10 bases and J by 4 bases, with 11 bases between them. The length of the CDR3 is 13 residues. Germline assignment: CDR1 MNHNS and CDR2 SASEGT. CDR3 nucleotide sequence: TGTGCCACCGTGGCTCCAGGGGCCAACGTCCTGACTTTC. As protein: CATVAPGANVLTF.

The CDR3 DNA reads TGTGCCAGCAGCTTGGATTGGAGCTACACCTTC. Protein: CASSLDWSYTF. The genes are TRBV5-4 and TRBJ1-2; D not resolved. The CDR3 runs 11 residues. V gave up 0 bases and J gave up 9 bases, with 6 bases separating them. The germline V gene has CDR1 SGHNT and CDR2 YYREEE (reference sequence).